A single sample is the source of the 14 T cell receptor beta chains below, sequenced in a study of blood T cell repertoires in COVID-19 (TCRdb year 2020). The receptor library was made with the immunoSEQ multiplex PCR assay. This immuneACCESS table, as held by TCRdb, lists in-frame sequences with V and J called but not all clones. Of the missing ones, under half trace to an unresolved V gene in checked studies; the others have no known cause. Recorded for this sample are 250,000 or so clones; more than 75% of them occurred a single time. The ten biggest clones cover 9% to 15% of the sample. The source material was peripheral blood. The receptors were gathered from a man older than 75 with acute or convalescent COVID-19.

The chain joins TRBV25-1 to TRBJ1-2, with a possible D match to TRBD1 (6 bases). V was trimmed by 2 bases and J by 14 bases, leaving 18 bases between them. Germline V lookup: CDR1 MGHDK, CDR2 SYGVNS. CDR3 length: 13 residues. The CDR3 region has the DNA TGTGCCAGCAGTGAACGAGGGGGTGGGGTTTTAACCTTC. It is translated as CASSERGGGVLTF.

The chain combines TRBV7-9 with TRBJ1-2; 11 bases are shared with TRBD1. Germline V gene data show CDR1 as SEHNR and CDR2 as FQNEAQ (reference sequence). V shed 3 bases and J 6 bases; nucleotides not matched to a gene: 3. The CDR3 extends over 14 amino acids. The CDR3 DNA follows: TGTGCCAGCAGCTTTGGACAGGGGGCGGATGGCTACACCTTC. Protein: CASSFGQGADGYTF.

This sequence joins TRBV19 and TRBJ1-2; D not certain. This CDR3 is 13 amino acids long. Germline V lookup: CDR1 LNHDA, CDR2 SQIVND (reference sequence). V was trimmed by 1 base and J by 4 bases, leaving 7 bases between them. CDR3 loop: CASSIGYGYGYTF. The CDR3 DNA reads as TGTGCCAGTAGTATAGGGTACGGCTATGGCTACACCTTC.

The chain is built from TRBV7-3 and TRBJ2-2, with 8 bases lining up with TRBD1. Trimming cost V 2 bases and J 1 base; bases outside gene matches: 6. Germline CDR1 and CDR2: SGHTA and FQGTGA. The CDR3 covers 17 residues. The DNA of the CDR3 is TGTGCCAGCAGCTTAGTCACAGGGGGATGGAACACCGGGGAGCTGTTTTTT. Translation gives CASSLVTGGWNTGELFF.

On this clone: The sample contains more than one DNA sequence encoding this CDR3. The rearrangement joins TRBV27 to TRBJ2-6, with no clear D. The V end was cut by 0 bases, the J end by 4 bases, with 4 bases between. From germline, CDR1 is MNHEY and CDR2 SMNVEV (reference sequence). The CDR3 extends over 14 amino acids. The CDR3 spells CASSLSAGANVLTF. CDR3 coding DNA: TGTGCCAGCAGTTTATCCGCGGGGGCCAACGTCCTGACTTTC.

This clone was found a few times. V gene TRBV18 combines with J gene TRBJ1-2; perhaps TRBD1 as D (5 bases). The CDR3 has 14 residues. CDR1 KGHSH and CDR2 LQKENI come from the germline V gene. V lost 3 bases, J lost 6 bases, and 14 bases lay in between. This CDR3 is CASSPNTGLNGYTF. DNA for the CDR3: TGTGCCAGCTCACCTAACACAGGTCTCAATGGCTACACCTTC.

The gene calls are TRBV28 and TRBJ1-2; 9 bases fit TRBD1. The V gene end was trimmed by 6 bases and the J gene end by 2 bases; junction bases not matched to a gene: 4. The CDR3 runs to 14 residues. Germline V CDR1 and CDR2: MDHEN, SYDVKM. The CDR3 DNA follows: TGTGCCAGCAGACTGACAGGGGGAAACTATGGCTACACCTTC. It translates to CASRLTGGNYGYTF.

This CDR3 reads CASSRGYEQYF. The CDR3 DNA follows: TGTGCCAGCAGTAGAGGGTACGAGCAGTACTTC. The chain couples TRBV2 to TRBJ2-7; a weak D match, TRBD2 (5 bases). V lost 5 bases, J lost 4 bases, and 6 bases lay in between. Germline loops: CDR1 SNHLY, CDR2 FYNNEI. The CDR3 has 11 residues.

The chain is built from TRBV6-2 or TRBV6-3 and TRBJ1-2; D ambiguous. Deletions cut 0 bases from V and 8 bases from J, with 7 bases between. The CDR3 is 12 residues long. In germline, CDR1 is MNHEY, CDR2 SVGEGT. The CDR3 nucleotides are TGTGCCAGCAGTTACTCGCTAAGAGGCTACACCTTC. Protein sequence: CASSYSLRGYTF.

The chain combines TRBV5-1 with TRBJ2-5; 7 nucleotides match TRBD1. CDR1 is SGHRS, CDR2 YFSETQ, per germline. After removal of 3 bases from V and 5 bases from J, the junction contained 10 bases not matched to a gene. The CDR3 has 15 residues. The CDR3: CASSSVTGPGETQYF. In DNA, the CDR3 is TGCGCCAGCAGCTCCGTGACAGGGCCAGGGGAGACCCAGTACTTC.

The CDR3 sequence: CATSRNQGRDQPQHF. The CDR3 DNA reads as TGTGCCACCAGCAGGAACCAGGGGAGGGATCAGCCCCAGCATTTT. The genes are TRBV15 and TRBJ1-5; TRBD1 is a possible D gene (6 bases). V was pared by 3 bases and J by 5 bases, with 14 bases between. Germline V gene lookup returns CDR1 LNHNV and CDR2 YYDKDF (reference sequence). This CDR3 is built from 15 residues. The whole variable domain, remainder taken from reference TRBV15 and TRBJ1-5, is DAMVIQNPRYQVTQFGKPVTLSCSQTLNHNVMYWYQQKSSQAPKLLFHYYDKDFNNEADTPDNFQSRRPNTSFCFLDIRSPGLGDTAMYLCATSRNQGRDQPQHFGDGTRLSIL.

The chain uses TRBV5-1 and TRBJ1-4; D is perhaps TRBD1 (5 bases). Trimming shortened V by 4 bases and J by 7 bases, and 14 bases separated the two germline ends. Germline loops: CDR1 SGHRS, CDR2 YFSETQ. This CDR3 contains 14 residues. Here the CDR3 reads CASSLGQGPEKLFF. Here the CDR3 DNA reads TGCGCCAGCAGCCTGGGGCAGGGTCCTGAAAAACTGTTTTTT.

The rearrangement uses TRBV11-3 and TRBJ2-2; D not resolved. CDR1 is SGHNT, CDR2 YENEEA, per germline. CDR3 length: 14 amino acids. V dropped 0 bases and J dropped 7 bases, with 9 bases sitting between them. CDR3 in amino acids: CASSLEGSSGELFF. The CDR3 nucleotides are TGTGCCAGCAGCTTAGAGGGTAGCAGCGGGGAGCTGTTTTTT.

The genes are TRBV29-1 and TRBJ2-7; unclear D gene. In germline, CDR1 is SQVTM, CDR2 ANQGSEA. This CDR3 contains 12 residues. The V and J ends lost 7 bases and 2 bases respectively, with 12 bases between them. CDR3 amino acids: CSATTRPYEQYF. The DNA for the CDR3 is TGCAGCGCTACGACACGACCCTACGAGCAGTACTTC.